Listed here is a single T cell receptor beta chain. Its target is not known. Expressed TCRB transcripts were sequenced because the isolated RNA had all been reverse transcribed beforehand. Clones were read by immunoSEQ multiplex PCR, and TCRdb kept only the in-frame ones, dropping some. The sample lists about 740,000 clones, under 15% occurring once. This specimen comes from a study of beta chain features in type 1 diabetes. Findings of the study overall: A moderate, significant TCRB CDR3 shortening appeared in type 1 diabetes across four CD4+ subsets.

Germline V gene lookup returns CDR1 SEHNR and CDR2 FQNEAQ (reference sequence). This CDR3 has 11 amino acids. V was shortened by 0 bases and J by 14 bases, with 8 bases between the two germline ends. The specimen was naive CD4+ T cells from blood. This clonotype was obtained from a man aged 18 to 30 with type 1 diabetes. This chain uses TRBV7-9 with TRBJ2-1, with D uncertain. This chain's CDR3 is CASSLALEEFF. CDR3 nucleotides: TGTGCCAGCAGCTTAGCGCTAGAGGAGTTCTTC.